The clone carrying this TCR beta chain was counted at least ten times. Its specificity is unknown. This same CDR3 is encoded by further DNA sequences in the sample. The whole isolated RNA underwent reverse transcription, so sequencing captured expressed TCRB transcripts. Assay used: immunoSEQ multiplex PCR; TCRdb lists only in-frame clones, some missing. Of around 290,000 clones in the sample, 8% were seen once. This entry comes from a study of beta chain features in type 1 diabetes. Findings and limits, study-wide: Healthy donors had naive, central memory and Treg TCRB repertoires that appeared less similar than those seen among patients. Cells expressing TCR highly could be over-represented by cDNA sequencing.

This clonotype originated in a young woman in good health. Sequenced: central memory CD4+ T cells from blood.

CDR3 coding DNA: TGTGCCAGCAGCCTCCTAGGAGACAGGGCTCTAAACATTCAGTACTTC. This encodes CASSLLGDRALNIQYF. The rearrangement links TRBV14 to TRBJ2-4; 7 bases agree with TRBD1. This CDR3 region has 16 residues. V lost 4 bases to trimming and J lost 6 bases; unmatched junction nucleotides: 12. From germline, CDR1 is SGHDN and CDR2 FVKESK.